This TCR beta chain appears in the sequencing data of a study of CD8+CD57+ T cells in acquired aplastic anemia. Study-wide background: The average for DNA from sorted CD4+ and CD8+ cells was 2.5 to 4 ug.

In the case of this clonotype: One end of the junction fails to match germline, which may point to a read error.

Flow cytometry had shown expanded CD8+CD57+ cells in the patients chosen for sequencing. Researchers used genomic DNA as the template to profile TCR beta VDJ and CDR3. A single record per CDR3 protein comes from TCRdb applying MiXCR to the reads. The data hold 200,000 to 300,000 distinct CDR3 sequences, with 70% to 85% observed a single time. This CDR3 has 14 amino acids. Germline V CDR1 and CDR2: LNHNV, YYDKDF (reference sequence). Sequenced sample: sorted CD4+, CD8+, or CD8+CD57+ T cells (not recorded which) from PBMCs. The chain combines TRBV15 with TRBJ2-7; D call uncertain. This receptor was identified in a human donor with aplastic anemia. The CDR3 here is CASSFTDASDAQYF. Here the CDR3 DNA reads TGTGCCAGCAGCTTTACAGACGCTTCAGACGCGCAGTACTTC. Together with reference TRBV15 and TRBJ2-7, the CDR3 gives the full variable domain: DAMVIQNPRYQVTQFGKPVTLSCSQTLNHNVMYWYQQKSSQAPKLLFHYYDKDFNNEADTPDNFQSRRPNTSFCFLDIRSPGLGDTAMYLCASSFTDASDAQYFGPGTRLTVT.